This entry lists 28 T cell receptor beta chains sequenced from one sample in a study of PD-1 blockade in classical Hodgkin lymphoma. Assay used: immunoSEQ multiplex PCR; TCRdb lists only in-frame clones, some missing. The sample records approximately 65,000 clones, approximately 92% being singletons. Described time point: cycle 4 day 1 (C4D1), after 6 weeks of nivolumab. Patients all relapsed after autologous stem cell transplantation, and there was variation in brentuximab vedotin exposure. The specimen comprised peripheral blood mononuclear cells (PBMCs), sampled before the fourth cycle of nivolumab. The origin of the receptors is a human donor with classical Hodgkin lymphoma.

The rearrangement uses TRBV10-3 and TRBJ2-1; D is possibly TRBD1 or TRBD2 (5 bases each). V lost 4 bases and J lost 6, with 13 bases in between. There are 14 residues in the CDR3. The germline CDR1 and CDR2 sequences are ENHRY and SYGVKD. This CDR3 reads CAISGTGTLNEQFF. The CDR3 DNA is TGTGCCATCAGTGGTACCGGGACCCTCAATGAGCAGTTCTTC.

This chain connects TRBV5-1 to TRBJ1-4; unclear D gene. Trimming removed 1 base from V and 8 bases from J, with 15 bases in between. Germline loops: CDR1 SGHRS, CDR2 YFSETQ. CDR3 length: 15 residues. The CDR3 region is CASSLWDPSREKLFF. CDR3 in DNA: TGCGCCAGCAGCTTGTGGGATCCCTCCAGGGAAAAACTGTTTTTT.

This clone was found once. This sequence joins TRBV28 and TRBJ2-3; 8 bases align to TRBD2. The junction had 5 bases not matched to a gene; V was cut back by 6 bases and J by 0 bases. CDR1 is MDHEN and CDR2 is SYDVKM in the germline V gene. This CDR3 has 15 amino acids. The CDR3 loop reads CASRLGGASTDTQYF. The CDR3 DNA is TGTGCCAGCAGACTCGGGGGGGCTAGCACAGATACGCAGTATTTT.

The gene calls are TRBV7-9 and TRBJ2-3, with TRBD1 matching over 8 bases. V trimming: 4 bases; J trimming: 2 bases; junction bases outside the gene matches: 14. The germline CDR1 and CDR2 sequences are SEHNR and FQNEAQ (reference sequence). CDR3 length: 18 residues. The CDR3 loop is CASSSGQGNLLYTDTQYF. CDR3 in DNA: TGTGCCAGCAGCTCCGGACAGGGAAACCTGCTTTACACAGATACGCAGTATTTT.

This clone was counted once. The J gene is TRBJ1-1, the V gene TRBV27; a possible D gene is TRBD1 (6 bases). CDR3 length: 13 amino acids. CDR1 and CDR2 (germline): MNHEY, SMNVEV (reference sequence). The V and J ends lost 2 bases and 5 bases respectively, with 9 bases between them. CDR3 protein: CASSLNRVTEAFF. CDR3 sequence (DNA): TGTGCCAGCAGTTTAAACAGGGTGACTGAAGCTTTCTTT.

This sequence joins TRBV28 and TRBJ1-2; 11 bases are a match to TRBD1. The germline gives CDR1 MDHEN, CDR2 SYDVKM. This CDR3 contains 18 residues. The trim removed 1 base at V and 5 bases at J, leaving 12 bases unmatched. The CDR3 region is CASSLSWTGGVFQYGYTF. Written as DNA, the CDR3 is TGTGCCAGCAGTTTATCCTGGACAGGGGGCGTTTTTCAATATGGCTACACCTTC.

The chain recombines TRBV2 with TRBJ1-1; TRBD1 agrees at 7 bases. Germline trimming cut 7 bases from V and 2 bases from J; bases unmatched to any gene: 4. The germline CDR1 and CDR2 sequences are SNHLY and FYNNEI. The CDR3 is 13 amino acids. DNA of the CDR3: TGTGCCAGCATGGGACAGACAAACACTGAAGCTTTCTTT. The encoded protein is CASMGQTNTEAFF.

The chain uses TRBV19 and TRBJ1-6; 9 bases match TRBD1. The germline V gene encodes CDR1 LNHDA and CDR2 SQIVND (reference sequence). V was clipped by 6 bases and J by 4 bases; unmatched bases: 4. The length of the CDR3 is 15 residues. The CDR3 loop reads CASSRTGVYNSPLHF. In nucleotides, the CDR3 is TGTGCCAGTAGCCGGACAGGGGTTTATAATTCACCCCTCCACTTT. The full variable domain, rest sourced from reference TRBV19 and TRBJ1-6, is DGGITQSPKYLFRKEGQNVTLSCEQNLNHDAMYWYRQDPGQGLRLIYYSQIVNDFQKGDIAEGYSVSREKKESFPLTVTSAQKNPTAFYLCASSRTGVYNSPLHFGNGTRLTVT.

The rearrangement links TRBV15 to TRBJ2-1; 9 nucleotides match TRBD2. Per germline, CDR1 LNHNV and CDR2 YYDKDF (reference sequence). Trimming removed 3 bases from V and 0 bases from J; junction bases left unmatched: 3. This CDR3 has 16 amino acids. The CDR3 coding sequence is TGTGCCACCAGCAGTGGCGGGGGGGGCTCCTACAATGAGCAGTTCTTC. Translating gives CATSSGGGGSYNEQFF.

In its sample, this clone was seen once. This sequence joins TRBV5-1 and TRBJ2-1; TRBD2 is a possible D gene (6 bases). Germline-derived CDR1 and CDR2 are SGHRS and YFSETQ. CDR3 length: 14 residues. V lost 9 bases to trimming and J lost 3 bases, with 16 bases between them. The CDR3 here is CANKGLPNYNEQFF. CDR3 bases: TGCGCCAACAAGGGACTCCCTAACTACAATGAGCAGTTCTTC.

The chain is built from TRBV4-1 and TRBJ1-2, with D hard to call. Germline CDR1 and CDR2: MGHRA and YSYEKL. V lost 4 bases and J lost 0, with 9 bases in between. CDR3 length: 14 amino acids. The DNA of the CDR3 is TGCGCCAGCAGCCGGACGGTAGCTAACTATGGCTACACCTTC. Translating it yields CASSRTVANYGYTF.

Of note for this clone: Germline and junction disagree at one end, which may indicate a read error. The chain combines TRBV7-7 with TRBJ2-5; 13 bases match TRBD2. This CDR3 has 16 residues. CDR1 and CDR2 from the germline V gene are SSHAT and FNYEAQ (reference sequence). The DNA for the CDR3 is TGTGCTAGCAGCTTACTAGCGGGGGGGTTCCAAGAGACCCAGTACTTC. As protein: CASSLLAGGFQETQYF.

The chain joins TRBV6-1 to TRBJ2-1; D gene unclear. The germline CDR1 and CDR2 sequences are MNHNS and SASEGT. Between the trimmed V and J ends, which lost 3 bases and 4 bases, there was a span of 7 bases. The CDR3 has 13 amino acids. DNA for the CDR3: TGTGCCAGCAGTGAGATTAGGTACAATGAGCAGTTCTTC. This sequence encodes CASSEIRYNEQFF.

This chain connects TRBV6-4 to TRBJ2-5, with TRBD1 matching 8 bases. The CDR3 loop spans 19 amino acids. V lost 0 bases, J lost 4 bases, and 16 bases stayed unmatched. Per the germline V gene, CDR1 is MRHNA and CDR2 is SNTAGT. The CDR3 sequence is CASSDSKRTTRTGRETQYF. DNA for the CDR3: TGTGCCAGCAGTGACTCGAAACGGACTACTAGGACAGGGCGAGAGACCCAGTACTTC.

This clone turned up a few times. The chain carries TRBV5-4 and TRBJ2-2, with TRBD2 identical over 7 bases. Germline-derived CDR1 and CDR2 are SGHNT and YYREEE (reference sequence). The CDR3 covers 17 residues. The trim removed 0 bases at V and 5 bases at J, leaving 10 bases unmatched. CDR3 sequence (DNA): TGTGCCAGCAGCTTGGCTTCGGCTAGCGGTAGTACCGGGGAGCTGTTTTTT. This sequence encodes CASSLASASGSTGELFF.

The chain combines TRBV7-9 with TRBJ2-3, with D perhaps matching TRBD2 (5 bases). The CDR3 length is 12 residues. Germline loops: CDR1 SEHNR, CDR2 FQNEAQ (reference sequence). V dropped 8 bases and J dropped 5 bases, with 11 bases sitting between them. DNA of the CDR3: TGTGCCAGCCCCTCTGCGGGAGATACGCAGTATTTT. Translation: CASPSAGDTQYF.

The chain combines TRBV28 with TRBJ2-3, with 10 bases matching TRBD1. CDR3 length: 14 residues. The ends lost 3 bases at V and 10 bases at J; junction bases unmatched: 7. Germline V gives CDR1 MDHEN, CDR2 SYDVKM. This CDR3 is CASSFRDRGLAQYF. The DNA for the CDR3 is TGTGCCAGCAGTTTTCGAGACAGGGGGCTTGCGCAGTATTTT.

The rearrangement links TRBV7-9 to TRBJ1-5; 10 bases agree with TRBD1. V gave up 5 bases and J gave up 0 bases; unmatched junction bases: 10. Per germline, CDR1 SEHNR and CDR2 FQNEAQ (reference sequence). The CDR3 consists of 18 residues. CDR3 protein: CASSAGTGEGYSNQPQHF. In DNA, the CDR3 is TGTGCCAGCAGCGCCGGGACAGGGGAGGGGTATAGCAATCAGCCCCAGCATTTT.

The rearrangement uses TRBV10-3 and TRBJ1-1; D is ambiguous. V was pared by 0 bases and J by 0 bases, with 2 bases between. The CDR3 covers 13 residues. Germline lookup yields CDR1 ENHRY and CDR2 SYGVKD. The CDR3 here is CAISESLNTEAFF. The CDR3 bases are TGTGCCATCAGTGAGTCGCTGAACACTGAAGCTTTCTTT.

This clone was seen a single time. V gene TRBV10-1 combines with J gene TRBJ2-7, with D perhaps matching TRBD2 (6 bases). V dropped 7 bases and J dropped 4 bases, with 20 bases sitting between them. Germline V gene data show CDR1 as WNHNN and CDR2 as SYGVQD (reference sequence). The CDR3 loop spans 15 amino acids. CDR3 in amino acids: CASTGSGTYRYEQYF. For the CDR3, the DNA is TGCGCCAGCACTGGCTCCGGGACTTACAGGTACGAGCAGTACTTC.

V gene TRBV2 combines with J gene TRBJ2-7; D remains ambiguous. CDR1 SNHLY and CDR2 FYNNEI come from the germline V gene. The length of the CDR3 is 16 residues. V dropped 1 base and J dropped 2 bases, with 15 bases sitting between them. The CDR3 region is CASSEGLDLLTYEQYF. CDR3 in DNA: TGTGCCAGCAGTGAAGGTCTGGACCTCCTAACCTACGAGCAGTACTTC.

The chain carries TRBV28 and TRBJ2-7, with 13 bases that match TRBD2. Germline CDR1 reads MDHEN; CDR2 reads SYDVKM. CDR3 length: 15 residues. The trim removed 2 bases at V and 5 bases at J, leaving 3 bases unmatched. Here the CDR3 DNA reads TGTGCCAGCAGTTTAGGGACTAGCGGGATCAACGAGCAGTACTTC. Encoded protein: CASSLGTSGINEQYF.

This clone was counted only a few times. This chain joins TRBV7-9 and TRBJ2-7; D ambiguous. The CDR3 totals 12 residues. Between the trimmed V and J ends, which lost 6 bases and 3 bases, there was a span of 9 bases. Germline loops: CDR1 SEHNR, CDR2 FQNEAQ (reference sequence). Written as DNA, the CDR3 is TGTGCCAGCAGTCAAGATCACTACGAGCAGTACTTC. It specifies CASSQDHYEQYF.

This chain connects TRBV4-1 to TRBJ2-1; TRBD2 matches 12 bases. Germline V gene sequence: CDR1 MGHRA, CDR2 YSYEKL. CDR3 size: 16 residues. The V segment lost 7 bases and the J segment 5 bases; nucleotides outside the gene matches: 9. DNA for the CDR3: TGCGCCAGCACCTCGTGGCCTAGCGGGGGGGACAATGAGCAGTTCTTC. Encoded protein: CASTSWPSGGDNEQFF.

This clone came up once. V and J are TRBV7-9 and TRBJ2-5; D is possibly TRBD2 (5 bases). The germline CDR1 and CDR2 sequences are SEHNR and FQNEAQ (reference sequence). The CDR3 length is 12 residues. V lost 10 bases and J lost 4, with 13 bases in between. As DNA, the CDR3 is TGTGCCACAGATCCGGGGAGAGAGACCCAGTACTTC. Translating gives CATDPGRETQYF. Complete variable domain (other parts from reference TRBV7-9 and TRBJ2-5): DTGVSQNPRHKITKRGQNVTFRCDPISEHNRLYWYRQTLGQGPEFLTYFQNEAQLEKSRLLSDRFSAERPKGSFSTLEIQRTEQGDSAMYLCATDPGRETQYFGPGTRLLVL.

A single count supports this clone. The CDR3, as DNA: TGTGCTAGTGGTTTGGGACTAGCGGGGGCCGGGGATGAGCAGTTCTTC. Amino acid sequence: CASGLGLAGAGDEQFF. J is TRBJ2-1 and V is TRBV12-5; 12 bases are shared with TRBD2. CDR1 is LGHNT and CDR2 is FRNRAP in the germline V gene. The CDR3 extends over 16 amino acids. Trimming took 1 base from V and 8 from J; bases not matched to a gene: 6.

The DNA of the CDR3 is TGTGCCAGTAGTTATAAGGGGCTCTATGGCTACACCTTC. Translated: CASSYKGLYGYTF. The V and J genes are TRBV19 and TRBJ1-2; D is perhaps TRBD1 (5 bases). This CDR3 comprises 13 residues. The V gene lost 5 bases and the J gene lost 4 bases, with 11 bases spanning the gap. Germline CDR1 reads LNHDA; CDR2 reads SQIVND (reference sequence).

This chain links TRBV6-1 with TRBJ2-1; 10 nucleotides align to TRBD1. The germline V gene encodes CDR1 MNHNS and CDR2 SASEGT. After removal of 7 bases from V and 13 bases from J, the junction contained 10 bases not matched to a gene. This CDR3 is built from 13 residues. CDR3 residues: CASILPGTGVQFF. The CDR3 nucleotides read TGTGCCAGCATACTCCCCGGGACAGGGGTACAGTTCTTC.